Listed below are T cell receptor beta chains from one sample, sequenced in a study of blood T cell repertoires in COVID-19. TCRdb's copy holds only in-frame clones and misses some; the assay was immunoSEQ multiplex PCR. In the table there are approximately 220,000 clones, around four fifths of which are singletons. Sequencing input: peripheral blood. The receptors shown here come from a woman between 40 and 50 years old with active or convalescent COVID-19. CDR3s include the opening cysteine and the closing phenylalanine or tryptophan. Fields, in order: D gene, clone size, V gene, J gene, CDR3 protein, CDR3 DNA. D genes are given only for firm matches. Rows may omit the clone size; those that give it use once, few, many or a size class.

>-|-|TRBV6-2/TRBV6-3|TRBJ1-3
CASSNTLSGGNTIYF
TGTGCCAGCAGTAACACCCTCTCGGGAGGAAACACCATATATTTT
>TRBD1|-|TRBV5-4|TRBJ2-5
CASRTTGQETQYF
TGTGCCAGCAGGACGACAGGGCAAGAGACCCAGTACTTC
>-|-|TRBV7-9|TRBJ1-1
CASSLGLGQWDTEAFF
TGTGCCAGCAGCTTAGGTTTAGGACAGTGGGACACTGAAGCTTTCTTT
>TRBD2|-|TRBV10-3|TRBJ2-2
CAISTSGADGELFF
TGTGCCATCAGTACTAGCGGGGCTGACGGGGAGCTGTTTTTT
>TRBD1|-|TRBV4-1|TRBJ2-1
CASSQGLVTGDGEQFF
TGCGCCAGCAGCCAAGGGTTGGTGACAGGGGATGGGGAGCAGTTCTTC
>-|-|TRBV6-1|TRBJ1-6
CASSELTGPNSPLHF
TGTGCCAGCAGTGAACTCACAGGGCCTAATTCACCCCTCCACTTT
>-|few|TRBV5-1|TRBJ1-2
CASSGGTNYGYTF
TGCGCCAGCAGCGGCGGGACTAACTATGGCTACACCTTC
>-|-|TRBV19|TRBJ2-5
CATKRGQETQYF
TGTGCCACCAAACGGGGGCAAGAGACCCAGTACTTC
>TRBD1|-|TRBV11-2|TRBJ2-1
CASSPDWTGGYEQFF
TGTGCCAGCAGCCCCGATTGGACAGGCGGGTATGAGCAGTTCTTC
>-|-|TRBV3-1/TRBV3-2|TRBJ2-1
CASSQDIARDQEQFF
TGTGCCAGCAGCCAAGATATTGCCAGGGATCAGGAGCAGTTCTTC
>-|-|TRBV30|TRBJ2-1
CAWSQGVSSLYNEQFF
TGTGCCTGGAGCCAAGGGGTATCCAGTCTCTACAATGAGCAGTTCTTC
>-|-|TRBV6-2/TRBV6-3|TRBJ1-2
CASSYSAYGYTF
TGTGCCAGCAGTTACTCGGCCTATGGCTACACCTTC
>-|-|TRBV27|TRBJ1-4
CASSLHRREQLFF
TGTGCCAGCAGTCTACACCGGAGGGAACAACTGTTTTTT
>-|-|TRBV7-8|TRBJ2-5
CASSLDGGYRETQYF
TGTGCCAGCAGCTTAGATGGAGGGTATAGAGAGACCCAGTACTTC
>-|-|TRBV2|TRBJ2-3
CASSEAWSVDTQYF
TGTGCCAGCAGTGAAGCTTGGTCGGTAGATACGCAGTATTTT
>-|-|TRBV11-2|TRBJ2-3
CASSLAGFLNDTQYF
TGTGCCAGCAGCTTAGCCGGGTTCTTAAACGATACGCAGTATTTT
>-|-|TRBV5-1|TRBJ2-3
CASSSLRAETDTQYF
TGCGCCAGCAGCTCGCTCAGGGCCGAGACAGATACGCAGTATTTT
>-|-|TRBV27|TRBJ2-7
CASSPRDIEGEQYF
TGTGCCAGCAGTCCCCGGGACATCGAAGGGGAGCAGTACTTC
>TRBD2|-|TRBV9|TRBJ2-1
CASSVGASGSAYNEQFF
TGTGCCAGCAGCGTTGGGGCTAGCGGGAGTGCGTACAATGAGCAGTTCTTC
>-|once|TRBV3-1/TRBV3-2|TRBJ2-1
CASSQSRAPYYNEQFF
TGTGCCAGCAGCCAATCCAGAGCGCCATACTACAATGAGCAGTTCTTC
>-|-|TRBV11-2|TRBJ2-7
CASSLGPLYEQYF
TGTGCCAGCAGCTTAGGGCCGCTCTACGAGCAGTACTTC
>-|-|TRBV5-3|TRBJ2-3
CASGHARPSTDTQYF
TGTGCCAGTGGGCATGCGCGCCCTAGCACAGATACGCAGTATTTT
>TRBD1|-|TRBV29-1|TRBJ2-4
CSAKTGVDIQYF
TGCAGCGCTAAGACAGGGGTGGACATTCAGTACTTC
>-|few|TRBV7-2|TRBJ2-6
CASRGSSGANVLTF
TGTGCCAGCAGGGGGAGCTCTGGGGCCAACGTCCTGACTTTC
>-|-|TRBV27|TRBJ1-5
CASSLGRGVNQPQHF
TGTGCCAGCAGTTTAGGCAGGGGAGTCAATCAGCCCCAGCATTTT
>TRBD1|-|TRBV3-1/TRBV3-2|TRBJ1-1
CASSRQRGRAFF
TGTGCCAGCAGCAGACAGAGGGGGCGGGCTTTCTTT
>-|-|TRBV7-8|TRBJ1-2
CASTPSGMGNYGYTF
TGTGCCAGTACCCCATCGGGGATGGGTAACTATGGCTACACCTTC
>-|once|TRBV3-1/TRBV3-2|TRBJ2-7
CATAGSATYEQYF
TGTGCCACCGCGGGGAGCGCAACCTACGAGCAGTACTTC
>TRBD2|-|TRBV6-1|TRBJ2-5
CASSDPTGTSGLQETQYF
TGTGCCAGCAGTGACCCGACCGGGACTAGCGGTCTACAAGAGACCCAGTACTTC
>TRBD1|-|TRBV24-1|TRBJ2-1
CATSEVRGPEQFF
TGTGCCACCAGTGAGGTTAGGGGGCCTGAGCAGTTCTTC
>TRBD1|-|TRBV4-1|TRBJ1-1
CASSLAGQPEAFF
TGCGCCAGCAGCCTGGCGGGACAGCCTGAAGCTTTCTTT
>-|-|TRBV4-1|TRBJ1-1
CASSHRGTEAFF
TGCGCCAGCAGCCATCGCGGCACTGAAGCTTTCTTT
>TRBD1|-|TRBV15|TRBJ1-1
CATSRGGTGRTEAFF
TGTGCCACCAGCAGAGGCGGGACAGGGAGGACTGAAGCTTTCTTT
>TRBD2|-|TRBV6-2/TRBV6-3|TRBJ2-3
CASSRSGGAGTDTQYF
TGTGCCAGCAGTCGTAGCGGGGGGGCCGGAACAGATACGCAGTATTTT
>TRBD1|-|TRBV7-2|TRBJ1-4
CASSPDRRNEKLFF
TGTGCCAGCAGCCCGGACAGGAGGAATGAAAAACTGTTTTTT
>TRBD2|-|TRBV30|TRBJ2-7
CAWSRTSGTDEQYF
TGTGCCTGGAGCCGCACTAGCGGGACCGACGAGCAGTACTTC
>-|-|TRBV7-9|TRBJ1-4
CASAAQGIDEKLFF
TGTGCCAGCGCGGCACAGGGTATTGATGAAAAACTGTTTTTT
>-|-|TRBV7-3|TRBJ2-7
CASSLTSFHEQYF
TGTGCCAGCAGCTTAACCAGTTTCCACGAGCAGTACTTC
>TRBD2|-|TRBV30|TRBJ2-7
CAWSRLAVDYEQYF
TGTGCCTGGAGCCGTCTAGCGGTAGACTACGAGCAGTACTTC
>TRBD1|once|TRBV4-1|TRBJ1-6
CASSHSGQGSNSPLHF
TGCGCCAGCAGCCACTCGGGACAGGGGAGTAATTCACCCCTCCACTTT
>TRBD2|-|TRBV11-3|TRBJ2-3
CASSLARGGAATAQYF
TGTGCCAGCAGCTTAGCCCGCGGGGGGGCCGCGACGGCGCAGTATTTT
>-|-|TRBV5-1|TRBJ2-5
CASTGGGVKETQYF
TGCGCCAGCACGGGCGGCGGGGTCAAAGAGACCCAGTACTTC
>-|-|TRBV5-3|TRBJ2-7
CARSLDRDRTYEQYF
TGTGCCAGAAGCTTGGACCGGGATCGTACCTACGAGCAGTACTTC
>-|-|TRBV5-1|TRBJ2-1
CASSGLTTDEQFF
TGCGCCAGCAGCGGGCTGACTACAGATGAGCAGTTCTTC
>TRBD2|-|TRBV5-1|TRBJ2-1
CASRQAGGHNEQFF
TGCGCCAGCAGACAAGCGGGGGGCCACAATGAGCAGTTCTTC
>-|once|TRBV4-2|TRBJ2-7
CASSPRGGGYEQYF
TGTGCCAGCAGCCCCAGGGGTGGAGGCTACGAGCAGTACTTC
>TRBD1|-|TRBV19|TRBJ1-2
CASSEQGASYGYTF
TGTGCCAGTAGCGAACAGGGGGCCAGCTATGGCTACACCTTC
>TRBD1|-|TRBV7-9|TRBJ1-2
CATGQEGNYGYTF
TGTGCCACTGGACAGGAGGGTAACTATGGCTACACCTTC
>TRBD2|-|TRBV7-2|TRBJ2-5
CASSSGLAGGQETQYF
TGTGCCAGCAGCTCTGGCCTAGCGGGAGGGCAAGAGACCCAGTACTTC
>TRBD1|-|TRBV19|TRBJ2-7
CASSMGTGVSEQYF
TGTGCCAGTAGTATGGGGACAGGGGTTTCCGAGCAGTACTTC
>TRBD1|-|TRBV4-3|TRBJ2-7
CASSQGYPGQGSYEQYF
TGCGCCAGCAGCCAAGGATATCCGGGACAGGGGTCCTACGAGCAGTACTTC